This T cell receptor beta chain was recorded in a study of CD4 T cells in relation to SARS-CoV-2 and coronaviruses. About the study: TCR beta CDR3s were sequenced after approximately 9-day antigen culture of PBMCs. Whole-study findings and limits: In roughly 65% of donors, memory CD4+ clonotypes crossrecognized SARS-CoV-2 and at least one common cold coronavirus spike.

Notes on this clone: Its specificity is unknown.

Before the COVID-19 pandemic, during about 2011-2018, CD4+ T cells were taken from unexposed donors. Isolation of CD4+ T cells took place after about 10 days in culture. Data came from immunoSEQ multiplex PCR; TCRdb stores just in-frame clones and leaves some out. The sample holds about 18,000 clones, approximately 82% seen once. J was trimmed by 4 bases and V by 9 bases; bases with no gene match: 3. The CDR3 has 14 residues. The germline V gene has CDR1 KGHDR and CDR2 SFDVKD. The sequence was obtained from a human donor in good health. What was sequenced was CD4+ T cells from PBMCs, cultured in vitro. The gene calls are TRBV24-1 and TRBJ1-4; TRBD1 agrees at 11 bases. DNA of the CDR3: TGTGCCACCGGGACAGGGGGTGATAATGAAAAACTGTTTTTT. Translated, it gives CATGTGGDNEKLFF.